This T cell receptor beta chain was profiled in a study of T cell responses to AZD1222 COVID-19 vaccine. Study results and caveats: Close to half of all spike-specific TCRs reportedly target regions of the variants that are unmutated. At 160-218 and 743-854, vaccine-associated CD4 TCRs were dominant, and they spanned spike.

With respect to this clone: Its antigen is not identified.

From germline, CDR1 is LNHDA and CDR2 SQIVND (reference sequence). Trimming removed 5 bases from V and 7 bases from J; junction bases left unmatched: 8. The CDR3 spans 14 residues. Libraries were prepared by immunoSEQ multiplex PCR; TCRdb keeps only in-frame clonotypes and omits some of them. Here the sample spans about 110,000 clones, 87% being singletons. The starting material was peripheral blood, obtained on day 0 of AZD1222 vaccination. This sequence joins TRBV19 and TRBJ2-1, with TRBD2 identical over 7 bases. The clonotype comes from an adult in good health. The CDR3 DNA is TGTGCCAGTAGTCCAGACCTGGGAGGGAATGAGCAGTTCTTC. This translates into CASSPDLGGNEQFF.